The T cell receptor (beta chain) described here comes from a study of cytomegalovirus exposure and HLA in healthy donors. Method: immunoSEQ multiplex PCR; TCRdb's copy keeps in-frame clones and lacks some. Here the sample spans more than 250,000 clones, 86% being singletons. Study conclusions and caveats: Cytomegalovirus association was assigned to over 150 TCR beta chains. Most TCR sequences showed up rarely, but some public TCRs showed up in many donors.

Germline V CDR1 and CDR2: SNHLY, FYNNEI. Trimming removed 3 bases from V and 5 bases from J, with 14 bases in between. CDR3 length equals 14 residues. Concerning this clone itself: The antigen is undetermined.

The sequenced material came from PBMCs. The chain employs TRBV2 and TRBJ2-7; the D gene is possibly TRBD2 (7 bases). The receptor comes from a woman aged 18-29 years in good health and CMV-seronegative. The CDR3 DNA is TGTGCCAGCAGTGACGGGGGGCTCGGGGACGAGCAGTACTTC. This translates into CASSDGGLGDEQYF.